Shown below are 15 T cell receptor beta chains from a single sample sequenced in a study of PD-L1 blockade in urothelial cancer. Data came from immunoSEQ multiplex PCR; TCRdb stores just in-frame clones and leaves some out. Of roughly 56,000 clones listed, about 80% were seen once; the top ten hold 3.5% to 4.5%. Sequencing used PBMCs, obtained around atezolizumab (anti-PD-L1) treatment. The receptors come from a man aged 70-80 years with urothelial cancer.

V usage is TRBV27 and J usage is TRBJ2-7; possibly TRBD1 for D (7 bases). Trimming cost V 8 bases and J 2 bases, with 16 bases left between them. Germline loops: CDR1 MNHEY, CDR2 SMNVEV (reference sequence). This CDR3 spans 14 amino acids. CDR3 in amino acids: CASQPRGAPYEQYF. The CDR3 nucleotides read TGTGCCAGCCAACCCAGGGGGGCCCCCTACGAGCAGTACTTC.

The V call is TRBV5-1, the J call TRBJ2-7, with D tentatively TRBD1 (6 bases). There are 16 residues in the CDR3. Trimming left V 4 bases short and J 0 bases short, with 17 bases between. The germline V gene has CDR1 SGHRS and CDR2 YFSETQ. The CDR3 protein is CASSAPWDTNSYEQYF. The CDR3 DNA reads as TGCGCCAGCAGCGCCCCATGGGACACCAACTCCTACGAGCAGTACTTC.

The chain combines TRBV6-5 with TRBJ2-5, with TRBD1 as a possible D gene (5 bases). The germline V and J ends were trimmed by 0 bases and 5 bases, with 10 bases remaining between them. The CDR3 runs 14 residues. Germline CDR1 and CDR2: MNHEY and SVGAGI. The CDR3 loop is CASSYSTVSETQYF. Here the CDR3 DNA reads TGTGCCAGCAGTTACTCGACAGTGTCGGAGACCCAGTACTTC.

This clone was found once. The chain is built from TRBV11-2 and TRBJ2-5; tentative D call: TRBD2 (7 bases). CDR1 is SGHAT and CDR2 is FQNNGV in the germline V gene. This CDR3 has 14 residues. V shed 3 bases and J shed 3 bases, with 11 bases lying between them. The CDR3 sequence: CASSFGGGEETQYF. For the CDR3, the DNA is TGTGCCAGCAGCTTCGGCGGGGGCGAAGAGACCCAGTACTTC.

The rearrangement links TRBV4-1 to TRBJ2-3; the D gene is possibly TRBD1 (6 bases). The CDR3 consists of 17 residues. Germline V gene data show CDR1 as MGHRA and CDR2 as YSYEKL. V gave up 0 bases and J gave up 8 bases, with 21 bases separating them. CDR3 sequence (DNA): TGCGCCAGCAGCCAAGATTGGGGACAAGGGGGTGCAGGTACGCAGTATTTT. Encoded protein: CASSQDWGQGGAGTQYF.

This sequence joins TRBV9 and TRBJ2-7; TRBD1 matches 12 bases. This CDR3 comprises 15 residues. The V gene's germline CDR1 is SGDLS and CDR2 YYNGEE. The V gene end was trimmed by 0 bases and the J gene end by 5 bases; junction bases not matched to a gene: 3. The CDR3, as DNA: TGTGCCAGCAGCGTAGCGGGACAGGGGGCGAACGAGCAGTACTTC. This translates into CASSVAGQGANEQYF.

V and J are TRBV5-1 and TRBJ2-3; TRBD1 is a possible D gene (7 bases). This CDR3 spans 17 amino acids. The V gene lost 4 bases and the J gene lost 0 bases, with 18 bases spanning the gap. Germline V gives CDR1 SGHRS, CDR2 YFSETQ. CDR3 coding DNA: TGCGCCAGCAGCCGCGGGACAGCGCACCTAAGCACAGATACGCAGTATTTT. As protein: CASSRGTAHLSTDTQYF.

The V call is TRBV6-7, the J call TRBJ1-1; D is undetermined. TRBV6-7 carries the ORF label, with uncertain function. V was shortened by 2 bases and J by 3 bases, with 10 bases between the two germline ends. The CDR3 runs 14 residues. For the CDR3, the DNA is TGTGCCAGCAGTTACGAGGGAGCTTACACTGAAGCTTTCTTT. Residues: CASSYEGAYTEAFF.

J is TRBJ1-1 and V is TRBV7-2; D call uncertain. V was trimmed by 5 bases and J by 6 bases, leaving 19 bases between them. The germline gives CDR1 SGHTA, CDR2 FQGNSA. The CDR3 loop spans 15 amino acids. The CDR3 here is CASSSYRTAGAEAFF. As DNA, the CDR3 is TGTGCCAGCAGCAGCTACCGGACGGCCGGGGCTGAAGCTTTCTTT.

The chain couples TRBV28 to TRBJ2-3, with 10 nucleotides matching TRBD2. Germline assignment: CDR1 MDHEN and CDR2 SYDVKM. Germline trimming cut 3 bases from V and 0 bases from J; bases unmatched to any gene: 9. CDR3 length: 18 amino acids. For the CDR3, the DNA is TGTGCCAGCAGTTTGCGACACGGACTAGCGGCTAGCACAGATACGCAGTATTTT. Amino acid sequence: CASSLRHGLAASTDTQYF.

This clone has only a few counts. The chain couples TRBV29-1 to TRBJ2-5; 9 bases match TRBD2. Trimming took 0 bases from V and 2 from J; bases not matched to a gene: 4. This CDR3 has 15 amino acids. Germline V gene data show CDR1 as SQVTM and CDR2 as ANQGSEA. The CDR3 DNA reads TGCAGCGTTGAAGAATTGCTAGCGGGACAAGAGACCCAGTACTTC. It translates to CSVEELLAGQETQYF.

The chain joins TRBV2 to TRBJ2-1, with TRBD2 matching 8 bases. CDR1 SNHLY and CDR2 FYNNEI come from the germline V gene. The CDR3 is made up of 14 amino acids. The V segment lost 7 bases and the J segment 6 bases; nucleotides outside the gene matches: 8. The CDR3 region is CASIRLATGNEQFF. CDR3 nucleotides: TGTGCCAGCATCCGACTAGCGACGGGCAATGAGCAGTTCTTC.

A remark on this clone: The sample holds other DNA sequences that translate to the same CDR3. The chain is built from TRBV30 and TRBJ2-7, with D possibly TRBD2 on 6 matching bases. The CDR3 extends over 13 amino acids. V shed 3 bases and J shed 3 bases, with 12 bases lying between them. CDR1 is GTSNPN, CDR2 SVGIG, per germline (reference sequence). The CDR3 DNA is TGTGCCTGGAGGGGCGGGGCGGGCTACGAGCAGTACTTC. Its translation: CAWRGGAGYEQYF.

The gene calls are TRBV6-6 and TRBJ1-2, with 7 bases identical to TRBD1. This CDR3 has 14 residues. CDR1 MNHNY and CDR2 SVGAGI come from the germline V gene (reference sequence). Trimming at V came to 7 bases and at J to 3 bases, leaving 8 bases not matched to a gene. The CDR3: CASTLTGLHYGYTF. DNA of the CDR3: TGTGCCAGCACTCTGACAGGGTTGCACTATGGCTACACCTTC.

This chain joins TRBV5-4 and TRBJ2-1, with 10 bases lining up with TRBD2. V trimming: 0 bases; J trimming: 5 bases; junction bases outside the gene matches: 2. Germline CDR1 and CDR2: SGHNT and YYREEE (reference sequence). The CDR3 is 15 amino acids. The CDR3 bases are TGTGCCAGCAGCTTGGACACTAGCGGGGACAATGAGCAGTTCTTC. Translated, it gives CASSLDTSGDNEQFF. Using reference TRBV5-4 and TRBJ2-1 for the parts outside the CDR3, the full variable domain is ETGVTQSPTHLIKTRGQQVTLRCSSQSGHNTVSWYQQALGQGPQFIFQYYREEENGRGNFPPRFSGLQFPNYSSELNVNALELDDSALYLCASSLDTSGDNEQFFGPGTRLTVL.